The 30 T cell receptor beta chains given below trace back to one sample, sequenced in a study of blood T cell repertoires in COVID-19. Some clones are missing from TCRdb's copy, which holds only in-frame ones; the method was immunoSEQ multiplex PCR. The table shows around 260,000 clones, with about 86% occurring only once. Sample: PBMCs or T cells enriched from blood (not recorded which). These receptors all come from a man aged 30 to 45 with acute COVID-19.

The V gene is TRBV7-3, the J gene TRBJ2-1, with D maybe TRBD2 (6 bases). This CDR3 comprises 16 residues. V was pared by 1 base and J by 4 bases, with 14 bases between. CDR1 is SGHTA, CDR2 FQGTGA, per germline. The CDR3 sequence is CASSLKTGLGYNEQFF. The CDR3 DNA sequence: TGTGCCAGCAGCTTAAAAACGGGACTGGGTTACAATGAGCAGTTCTTC.

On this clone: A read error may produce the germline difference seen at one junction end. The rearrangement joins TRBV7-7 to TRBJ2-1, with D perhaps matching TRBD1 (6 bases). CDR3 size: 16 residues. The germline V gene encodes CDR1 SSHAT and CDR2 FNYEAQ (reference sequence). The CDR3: CASSPKVGDTNNEQFF. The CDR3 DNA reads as TGTGCTAGCAGCCCCAAGGTGGGGGACACCAACAATGAGCAGTTCTTC.

CDR3 coding DNA: TGTGCCACCAGCAGAGATTTTGTCGGACAGAGCGAGCAGTACGTC. This gives the protein CATSRDFVGQSEQYV. This chain joins TRBV15 and TRBJ2-7; possibly TRBD1 for D (6 bases). The V gene's germline CDR1 is LNHNV and CDR2 YYDKDF (reference sequence). The CDR3 has 15 amino acids. Trimming removed 0 bases from V and 6 bases from J, with 15 bases in between.

For the CDR3, the DNA is TGTGCCAGCAGGTCAATCGGACAGGGTGGCCAGCCCCAGCATTTT. Encoded protein: CASRSIGQGGQPQHF. The chain couples TRBV6-5 to TRBJ1-5; 8 nucleotides agree with TRBD1. Germline V gives CDR1 MNHEY, CDR2 SVGAGI. CDR3 length: 15 amino acids. V was clipped by 6 bases and J by 7 bases; unmatched bases: 11.

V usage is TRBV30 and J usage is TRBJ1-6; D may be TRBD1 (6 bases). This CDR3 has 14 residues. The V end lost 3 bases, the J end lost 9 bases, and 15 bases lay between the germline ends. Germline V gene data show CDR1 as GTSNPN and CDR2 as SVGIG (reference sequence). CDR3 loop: CAWSGDRWGSPLHF. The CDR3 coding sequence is TGTGCCTGGAGCGGAGACAGGTGGGGTTCACCCCTCCACTTT.

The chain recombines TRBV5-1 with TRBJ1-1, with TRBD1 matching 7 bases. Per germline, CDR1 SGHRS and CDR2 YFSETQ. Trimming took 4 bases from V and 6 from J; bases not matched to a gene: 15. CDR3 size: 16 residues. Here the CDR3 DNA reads TGCGCCAGCAGCCCGGACCACAGGGGCGGTTTGGCTGAAGCTTTCTTT. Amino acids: CASSPDHRGGLAEAFF. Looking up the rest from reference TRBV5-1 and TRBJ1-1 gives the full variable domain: KAGVTQTPRYLIKTRGQQVTLSCSPISGHRSVSWYQQTPGQGLQFLFEYFSETQRNKGNFPGRFSGRQFSNSRSEMNVSTLELGDSALYLCASSPDHRGGLAEAFFGQGTRLTVV.

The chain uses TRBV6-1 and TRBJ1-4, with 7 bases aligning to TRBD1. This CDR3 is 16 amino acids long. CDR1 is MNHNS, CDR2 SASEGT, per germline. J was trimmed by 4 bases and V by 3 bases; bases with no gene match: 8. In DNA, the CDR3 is TGTGCCAGCAGTGATGGGACAGAACTTAATAATGAAAAACTGTTTTTT. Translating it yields CASSDGTELNNEKLFF.

The CDR3 spells CASSLGGGGFAETQYF. In DNA, the CDR3 is TGTGCCAGCAGCTTAGGGGGAGGGGGGTTTGCGGAGACCCAGTACTTC. The rearrangement uses TRBV11-3 and TRBJ2-5; tentatively, D is TRBD2 (7 bases). This CDR3 is 16 amino acids long. V was trimmed by 1 base and J by 5 bases, leaving 17 bases between them. Germline lookup yields CDR1 SGHNT and CDR2 YENEEA.

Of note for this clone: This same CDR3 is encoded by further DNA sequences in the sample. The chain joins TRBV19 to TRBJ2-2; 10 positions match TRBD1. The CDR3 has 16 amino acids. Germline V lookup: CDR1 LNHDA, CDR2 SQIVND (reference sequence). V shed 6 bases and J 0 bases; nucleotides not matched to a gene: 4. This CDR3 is CASRETGGANTGELFF. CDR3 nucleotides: TGTGCCAGTAGAGAGACAGGGGGCGCGAACACCGGGGAGCTGTTTTTT.

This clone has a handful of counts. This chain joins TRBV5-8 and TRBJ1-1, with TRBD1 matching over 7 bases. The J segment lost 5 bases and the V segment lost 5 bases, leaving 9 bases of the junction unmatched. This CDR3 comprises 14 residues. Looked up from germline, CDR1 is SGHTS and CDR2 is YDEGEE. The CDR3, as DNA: TGTGCCAGCAGGTACGACAGGGTCGGTACTGAAGCTTTCTTT. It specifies CASRYDRVGTEAFF.

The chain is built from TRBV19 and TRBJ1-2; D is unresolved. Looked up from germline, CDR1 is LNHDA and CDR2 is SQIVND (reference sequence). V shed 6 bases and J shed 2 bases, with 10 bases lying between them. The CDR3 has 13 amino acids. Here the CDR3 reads CASRTVENYGYTF. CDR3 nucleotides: TGTGCCAGTAGAACAGTCGAGAACTATGGCTACACCTTC. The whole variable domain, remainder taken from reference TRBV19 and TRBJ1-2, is DGGITQSPKYLFRKEGQNVTLSCEQNLNHDAMYWYRQDPGQGLRLIYYSQIVNDFQKGDIAEGYSVSREKKESFPLTVTSAQKNPTAFYLCASRTVENYGYTFGSGTRLTVV.

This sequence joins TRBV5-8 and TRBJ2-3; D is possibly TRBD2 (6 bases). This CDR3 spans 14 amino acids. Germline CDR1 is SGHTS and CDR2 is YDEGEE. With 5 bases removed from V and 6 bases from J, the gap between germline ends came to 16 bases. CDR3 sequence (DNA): TGTGCCAGCAGACTGACTAGTTTTATGGATACGCAGTATTTT. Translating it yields CASRLTSFMDTQYF.

Written as DNA, the CDR3 is TGCGCCAGCAGCCTCAAGGACACCTATAACTATGGCTACACCTTC. Translating it yields CASSLKDTYNYGYTF. The rearrangement links TRBV4-1 to TRBJ1-2; D might be TRBD1 (5 bases). The CDR3 totals 15 residues. V lost 4 bases and J lost 1, with 13 bases in between. CDR1 is MGHRA, CDR2 YSYEKL, per germline.

The CDR3 nucleotides read TGTGCCAGCAGGGGGGCCCTGGGGACTGAAGCTTTCTTT. Translation gives CASRGALGTEAFF. The V and J genes are TRBV6-5 and TRBJ1-1; maybe TRBD1 (6 bases). CDR3 length equals 13 residues. Between the trimmed V and J ends, which lost 6 bases and 5 bases, there was a span of 13 bases. CDR1 is MNHEY, CDR2 SVGAGI, per germline.

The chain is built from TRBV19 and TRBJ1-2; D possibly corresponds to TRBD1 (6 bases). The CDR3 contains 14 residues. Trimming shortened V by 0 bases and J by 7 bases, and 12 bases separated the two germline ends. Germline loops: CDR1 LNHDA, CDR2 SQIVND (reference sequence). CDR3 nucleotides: TGTGCCAGTAGTATAGACGGACAGTCGGTTGGCTACACCTTC. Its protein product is CASSIDGQSVGYTF. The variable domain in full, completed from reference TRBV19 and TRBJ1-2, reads DGGITQSPKYLFRKEGQNVTLSCEQNLNHDAMYWYRQDPGQGLRLIYYSQIVNDFQKGDIAEGYSVSREKKESFPLTVTSAQKNPTAFYLCASSIDGQSVGYTFGSGTRLTVV.

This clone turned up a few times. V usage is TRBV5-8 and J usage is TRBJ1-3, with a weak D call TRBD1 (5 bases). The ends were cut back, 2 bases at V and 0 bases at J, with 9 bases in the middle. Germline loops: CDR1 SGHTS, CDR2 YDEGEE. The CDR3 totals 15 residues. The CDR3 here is CASSFRGSSGNTIYF. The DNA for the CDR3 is TGTGCCAGCAGCTTTCGGGGGAGCTCTGGAAACACCATATATTTT.

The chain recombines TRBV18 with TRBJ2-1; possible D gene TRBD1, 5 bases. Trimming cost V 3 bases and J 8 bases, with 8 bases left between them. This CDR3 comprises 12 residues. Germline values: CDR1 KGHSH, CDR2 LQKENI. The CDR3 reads CASSPQGDEQFF. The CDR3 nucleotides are TGTGCCAGCTCACCGCAGGGCGATGAGCAGTTCTTC.

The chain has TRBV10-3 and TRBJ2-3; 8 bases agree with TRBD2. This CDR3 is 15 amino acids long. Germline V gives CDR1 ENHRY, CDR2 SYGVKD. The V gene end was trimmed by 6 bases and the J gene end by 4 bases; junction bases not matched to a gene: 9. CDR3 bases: TGTGCCATCAGAGATTTAGCGGGAAGCGCAGATACGCAGTATTTT. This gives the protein CAIRDLAGSADTQYF.

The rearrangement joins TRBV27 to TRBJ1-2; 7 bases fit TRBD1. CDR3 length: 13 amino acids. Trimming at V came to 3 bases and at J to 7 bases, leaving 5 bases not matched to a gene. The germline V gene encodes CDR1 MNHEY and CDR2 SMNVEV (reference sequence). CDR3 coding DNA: TGTGCCAGCAGTTTCCAGGGGACAGCTGGCTACACCTTC. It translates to CASSFQGTAGYTF.

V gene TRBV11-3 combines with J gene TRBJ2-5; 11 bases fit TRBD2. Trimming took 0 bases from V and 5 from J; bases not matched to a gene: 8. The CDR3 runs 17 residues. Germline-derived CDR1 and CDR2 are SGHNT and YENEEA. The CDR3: CASSLDPFSGRGETQYF. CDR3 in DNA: TGTGCCAGCAGCTTAGACCCCTTTAGCGGGAGGGGGGAGACCCAGTACTTC.

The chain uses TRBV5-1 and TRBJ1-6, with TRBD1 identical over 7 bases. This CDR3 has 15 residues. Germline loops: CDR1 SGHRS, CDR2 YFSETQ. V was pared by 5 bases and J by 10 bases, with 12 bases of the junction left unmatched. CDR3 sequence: CASRNTGVQGSPLHF. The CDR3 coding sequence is TGCGCCAGCAGAAATACAGGGGTCCAAGGATCACCCCTCCACTTT.

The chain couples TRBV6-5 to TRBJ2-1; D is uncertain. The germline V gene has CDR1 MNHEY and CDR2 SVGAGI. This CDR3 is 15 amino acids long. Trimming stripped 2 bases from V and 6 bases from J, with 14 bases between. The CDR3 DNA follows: TGTGCCAGCAGTTACGACTCCAGCAGAGGCAATGAGCAGTTCTTC. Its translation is CASSYDSSRGNEQFF.

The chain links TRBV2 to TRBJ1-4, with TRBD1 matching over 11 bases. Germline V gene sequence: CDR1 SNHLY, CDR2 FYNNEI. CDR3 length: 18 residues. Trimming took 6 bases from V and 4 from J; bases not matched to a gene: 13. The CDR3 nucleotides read TGTGCCAGCAGAGATATGATAGGACAGGGGGCCTTTAATGAAAAACTGTTTTTT. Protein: CASRDMIGQGAFNEKLFF. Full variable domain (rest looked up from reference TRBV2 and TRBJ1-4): EPEVTQTPSHQVTQMGQEVILRCVPISNHLYFYWYRQILGQKVEFLVSFYNNEISEKSEIFDDQFSVERPDGSNFTLKIRSTKLEDSAMYFCASRDMIGQGAFNEKLFFGSGTQLSVL.

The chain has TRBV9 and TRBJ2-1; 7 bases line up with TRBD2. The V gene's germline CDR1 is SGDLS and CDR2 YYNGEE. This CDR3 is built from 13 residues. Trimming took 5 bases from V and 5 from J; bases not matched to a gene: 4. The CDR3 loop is CASSSGWDNEQFF. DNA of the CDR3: TGTGCCAGCAGTAGCGGGTGGGACAATGAGCAGTTCTTC.

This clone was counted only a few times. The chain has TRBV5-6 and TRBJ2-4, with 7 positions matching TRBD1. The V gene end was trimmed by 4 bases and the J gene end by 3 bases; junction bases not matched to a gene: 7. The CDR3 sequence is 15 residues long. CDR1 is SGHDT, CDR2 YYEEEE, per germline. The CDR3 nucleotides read TGTGCCAGCAGCCGATCGGGGACAGTCAAAAACATTCAGTACTTC. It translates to CASSRSGTVKNIQYF.

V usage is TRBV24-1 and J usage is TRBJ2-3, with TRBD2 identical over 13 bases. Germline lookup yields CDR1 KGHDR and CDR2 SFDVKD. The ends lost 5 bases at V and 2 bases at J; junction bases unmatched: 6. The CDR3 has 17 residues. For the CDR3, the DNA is TGTGCCACCAGTGCCCGGACTAGCGGGAGAGACACAGATACGCAGTATTTT. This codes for CATSARTSGRDTDTQYF.

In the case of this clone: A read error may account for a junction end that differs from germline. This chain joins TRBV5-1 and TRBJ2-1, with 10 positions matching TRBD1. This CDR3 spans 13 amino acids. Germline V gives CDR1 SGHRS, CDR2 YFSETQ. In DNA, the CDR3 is TGTGCCAGCAGCAGGGACAGGGGACATGAGCAGTTCTTC. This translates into CASSRDRGHEQFF.

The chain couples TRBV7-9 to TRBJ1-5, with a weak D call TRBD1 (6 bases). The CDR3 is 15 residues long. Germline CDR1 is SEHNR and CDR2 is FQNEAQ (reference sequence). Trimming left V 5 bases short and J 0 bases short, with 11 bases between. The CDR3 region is CASSRGGDSNQPQHF. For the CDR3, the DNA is TGTGCCAGCAGCCGAGGGGGAGATAGCAATCAGCCCCAGCATTTT.

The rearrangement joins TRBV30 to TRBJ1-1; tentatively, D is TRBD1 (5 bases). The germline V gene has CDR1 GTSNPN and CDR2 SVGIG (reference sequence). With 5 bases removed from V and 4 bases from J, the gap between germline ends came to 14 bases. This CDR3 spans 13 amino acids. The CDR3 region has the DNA TGTGCCTGGGGGGGGAACGTAGGCACTGAAGCTTTCTTT. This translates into CAWGGNVGTEAFF.

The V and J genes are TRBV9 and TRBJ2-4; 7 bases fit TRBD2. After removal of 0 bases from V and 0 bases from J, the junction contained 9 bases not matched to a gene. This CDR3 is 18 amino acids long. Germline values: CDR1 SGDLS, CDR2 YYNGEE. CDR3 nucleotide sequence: TGTGCCAGCAGCGTAGGGGAGGGGTCGACCATAGCCAAAAACATTCAGTACTTC. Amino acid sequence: CASSVGEGSTIAKNIQYF.